A single sample gave rise to the 29 T cell receptor beta chains below, sequenced in a study of Ad26.COV2.S vaccination and SARS-CoV-2 variants. Noted treatment: about 20 received Ad26.COV2.S at low or high dose, single or two shots; 5 received placebo; per-sample allocation not given. Sampling was done on day 63 after the first vaccine or placebo injection. TCRdb's table, derived via immunoSEQ multiplex PCR, lists solely in-frame clones and lacks some. Of hundreds of thousands of clones listed, under 90% are singletons. Sequenced material: peripheral blood, taken in a trial of Ad26.COV2.S vaccine versus placebo. All receptors come from a person between 18 and 59 years old who received the Ad26.COV2.S COVID-19 vaccine or a placebo.

The V and J genes are TRBV7-2 and TRBJ1-2, with D uncertain. The CDR3 sequence is 12 residues long. Trimming pared 4 bases from V and 4 bases from J, leaving 7 bases between. The germline V gene has CDR1 SGHTA and CDR2 FQGNSA. The CDR3 coding sequence is TGTGCCAGCAGCTCGACTTCCTATGGCTACACCTTC. It codes for CASSSTSYGYTF.

This clone was seen once. The chain couples TRBV4-1 to TRBJ2-1; the D gene is possibly TRBD2 (6 bases). Germline CDR1 is MGHRA and CDR2 is YSYEKL. Trimming cost V 1 base and J 8 bases, with 15 bases left between them. This CDR3 is built from 15 residues. The CDR3 DNA follows: TGCGCCAGCAGCCAAGGTGGGGGGATGGATGATGAGCAGTTCTTC. It translates to CASSQGGGMDDEQFF.

This rearrangement joins TRBV24-1 to TRBJ2-5; the D call may be TRBD1 or TRBD2 (5 bases each). CDR1 and CDR2 from the germline V gene are KGHDR and SFDVKD. The V and J ends lost 6 bases and 5 bases respectively, with 12 bases between them. CDR3 length: 13 residues. Here the CDR3 reads CATSSGAYETQYF. The CDR3 DNA reads as TGTGCCACCAGTTCCGGGGCTTATGAGACCCAGTACTTC.

The rearrangement uses TRBV4-1 and TRBJ2-5; TRBD2 agrees at 14 bases. Germline V gives CDR1 MGHRA, CDR2 YSYEKL. The CDR3 loop spans 17 amino acids. With V trimmed by 5 bases and J by 4 bases, 9 bases remained unmatched. The DNA for the CDR3 is TGCGCCAGCAGCTCCCGACTAGCGGGGGGGCCCGGAGAGACCCAGTACTTC. This sequence encodes CASSSRLAGGPGETQYF.

This chain links TRBV9 with TRBJ2-7; D is possibly TRBD2 (5 bases). The CDR3 runs to 15 residues. The V gene lost 0 bases and the J gene lost 1 base, with 11 bases spanning the gap. CDR1 is SGDLS, CDR2 YYNGEE, per germline. CDR3 sequence (DNA): TGTGCCAGCAGCGTAGAGGCCCGAGGGTCCTACGAGCAGTACTTC. It codes for CASSVEARGSYEQYF.

The gene calls are TRBV11-3 and TRBJ2-5, with 9 positions matching TRBD2. The CDR3 consists of 16 residues. J lost 4 bases, V lost 3 bases, and 9 bases had no gene match. Per germline, CDR1 SGHNT and CDR2 YENEEA. The CDR3 is CASSFLGQRGAETQYF. DNA for the CDR3: TGTGCCAGCAGCTTCCTAGGCCAGCGGGGGGCAGAGACCCAGTACTTC.

J is TRBJ2-7 and V is TRBV27; TRBD2 agrees at 16 bases. The CDR3 loop spans 19 amino acids. The ends lost 0 bases at V and 4 bases at J; junction bases unmatched: 9. Germline V CDR1 and CDR2: MNHEY, SMNVEV (reference sequence). The CDR3 sequence is CASSLSGTSGRAPGYEQYF. DNA for the CDR3: TGTGCCAGCAGTTTATCCGGGACTAGCGGGAGGGCCCCTGGTTACGAGCAGTACTTC.

The chain employs TRBV14 and TRBJ1-4; D is unresolved. Per the germline V gene, CDR1 is SGHDN and CDR2 is FVKESK. This CDR3 has 17 amino acids. Trimming shortened V by 3 bases and J by 8 bases, and 22 bases separated the two germline ends. The CDR3 DNA reads as TGTGCCAGCAGCCATCATGCCAAGGGTAACGGCTACGAAAAACTGTTTTTT. Residues: CASSHHAKGNGYEKLFF.

The DNA for the CDR3 is TGTGCCAGCAGTGGGGCGAGGCAGCCCCAGCATTTT. This gives the protein CASSGARQPQHF. The chain links TRBV2 to TRBJ1-5; D gene unclear. V was clipped by 4 bases and J by 7 bases, with 8 bases between them. From germline, CDR1 is SNHLY and CDR2 FYNNEI. The CDR3 contains 12 residues.

This chain connects TRBV5-1 to TRBJ2-4, with 9 bases lining up with TRBD1. The V segment lost 3 bases and the J segment 7 bases; nucleotides outside the gene matches: 8. The CDR3 length is 15 residues. Germline V gene sequence: CDR1 SGHRS, CDR2 YFSETQ. This chain's CDR3 is CASSYETGGGNIQYF. The CDR3 DNA is TGCGCCAGCAGCTACGAGACAGGGGGAGGGAACATTCAGTACTTC.

This clone has a handful of counts. The CDR3 reads CAIRATEQGLVAGANVLTF. Written as DNA, the CDR3 is TGTGCCATCAGGGCTACCGAACAGGGTTTAGTTGCTGGGGCCAACGTCCTGACTTTC. The rearrangement uses TRBV10-3 and TRBJ2-6; tentative D call: TRBD1 (6 bases). The V and J ends lost 6 bases and 2 bases respectively, with 23 bases between them. The CDR3 spans 19 residues. Per germline, CDR1 ENHRY and CDR2 SYGVKD.

The chain joins TRBV4-1 to TRBJ1-1; D may be TRBD1 (6 bases). The V end lost 4 bases, the J end lost 5 bases, and 14 bases lay between the germline ends. Germline CDR1 MGHRA, CDR2 YSYEKL. This CDR3 comprises 14 residues. In nucleotides, the CDR3 is TGCGCCAGCAGCCTTCCCCTAGGGGGAACTGAAGCTTTCTTT. It yields the protein CASSLPLGGTEAFF.

The chain is built from TRBV3-1 (or the pseudogene TRBV3-2) and TRBJ2-1, with 7 bases fitting TRBD2. Germline CDR1 and CDR2: LGHDT and YNNKEL (reference sequence). Trimming removed 0 bases from V and 0 bases from J; junction bases left unmatched: 5. The CDR3 is 17 amino acids. The CDR3 loop reads CASSQDRLAVSYNEQFF. DNA of the CDR3: TGTGCCAGCAGCCAAGACAGGCTAGCGGTCTCCTACAATGAGCAGTTCTTC.

The chain carries TRBV7-9 and TRBJ1-2; D is undetermined. Germline CDR1 and CDR2: SEHNR and FQNEAQ (reference sequence). The CDR3 has 12 amino acids. V shed 5 bases and J shed 6 bases, with 10 bases lying between them. The CDR3 loop is CASSPSLDGYTF. CDR3 DNA sequence: TGTGCCAGCAGCCCCTCATTAGATGGCTACACCTTC.

The CDR3 DNA reads TGTGCCATCAGTGAGTCGACTCAGGGCGAATTTGGTGAAGCTTTCTTT. This translates into CAISESTQGEFGEAFF. J is TRBJ1-1 and V is TRBV10-3; possibly TRBD1 for D (5 bases). V lost 0 bases and J lost 7, with 18 bases in between. The CDR3 is 16 amino acids. The germline V gene has CDR1 ENHRY and CDR2 SYGVKD.

The V call is TRBV6-4, the J call TRBJ2-2, with D perhaps matching TRBD2 (6 bases). This CDR3 is 15 amino acids long. The germline V and J ends were trimmed by 1 base and 5 bases, with 11 bases remaining between them. Germline V CDR1 and CDR2: MRHNA, SNTAGT. CDR3 DNA sequence: TGTGCCAGCAGTGACTACCCCGGGGGTACCGGGGAGCTGTTTTTT. This translates into CASSDYPGGTGELFF.

The V call is TRBV4-1, the J call TRBJ2-1; D possibly corresponds to TRBD2 (6 bases). V was shortened by 1 base and J by 7 bases, with 11 bases between the two germline ends. The CDR3 consists of 14 residues. Germline lookup yields CDR1 MGHRA and CDR2 YSYEKL. The CDR3 DNA reads TGCGCCAGCAGCCAAGCGGGAGTAAGGAATGAGCAGTTCTTC. Protein sequence: CASSQAGVRNEQFF.

The chain recombines TRBV18 with TRBJ1-3; tentative D call: TRBD1 (5 bases). V was trimmed by 5 bases and J by 4 bases, leaving 12 bases between them. The CDR3 runs 14 residues. In germline, CDR1 is KGHSH, CDR2 LQKENI. The CDR3 sequence: CASSSGQEGNTIYF. CDR3 bases: TGTGCCAGCTCATCGGGGCAGGAGGGAAACACCATATATTTT.

V usage is TRBV14 and J usage is TRBJ2-7; D possibly corresponds to TRBD2 (5 bases). Per the germline V gene, CDR1 is SGHDN and CDR2 is FVKESK. The CDR3 has 18 amino acids. Trimming removed 4 bases at V and 3 bases at J, with 25 bases between. The CDR3 DNA is TGTGCCAGCAGCCGAGGATCGTGGACTGAGCCTACCGGCTACGAGCAGTACTTC. Encoded protein: CASSRGSWTEPTGYEQYF.

Comment on this clone: The same CDR3 can be traced to other DNA sequences in this sample. The V gene is TRBV5-1, the J gene TRBJ1-1, with D perhaps matching TRBD1 (6 bases). This CDR3 contains 14 residues. Trimming shortened V by 1 base and J by 3 bases, and 10 bases separated the two germline ends. Germline values: CDR1 SGHRS, CDR2 YFSETQ. This CDR3 reads CASSLQGQDTEAFF. The CDR3 coding sequence is TGCGCCAGCAGCTTGCAGGGGCAGGACACTGAAGCTTTCTTT.

The V call is TRBV4-1, the J call TRBJ1-4; tentatively, D is TRBD1 (5 bases). Per germline, CDR1 MGHRA and CDR2 YSYEKL. There are 18 residues in the CDR3. V lost 1 base to trimming and J lost 5 bases, with 20 bases between them. Here the CDR3 DNA reads TGCGCCAGCAGCCAAGTTTGGGGGATAAATATCGGAAATGAAAAACTGTTTTTT. Its translation is CASSQVWGINIGNEKLFF.

The CDR3 bases are TGTGCCAGCAGCGTAGAGATCGAAGCGAAAGGAGATGGCTACACCTTC. Protein product: CASSVEIEAKGDGYTF. This sequence joins TRBV9 and TRBJ1-2; D unclear. Looked up from germline, CDR1 is SGDLS and CDR2 is YYNGEE. V gave up 0 bases and J gave up 6 bases, with 18 bases separating them. The CDR3 extends over 16 amino acids.

This clone was picked up a small number of times. This chain joins TRBV7-6 and TRBJ2-7, with TRBD1 matching over 7 bases. Germline V lookup: CDR1 SGHVS, CDR2 FNYEAQ. Trimming removed 6 bases from V and 4 bases from J; junction bases left unmatched: 9. The CDR3 covers 14 residues. Written as DNA, the CDR3 is TGTGCCAGCAGTCGACAGGGTAAAGGGTACGAGCAGTACTTC. This encodes CASSRQGKGYEQYF.

The chain is built from TRBV2 and TRBJ1-3; D might be TRBD1 (5 bases). Germline lookup yields CDR1 SNHLY and CDR2 FYNNEI. The CDR3 totals 15 residues. V lost 5 bases, J lost 0 bases, and 11 bases lay in between. CDR3 in amino acids: CASSLTVSSGNTIYF. The CDR3 DNA reads TGTGCCAGCAGTTTGACAGTGAGCTCTGGAAACACCATATATTTT.

This sequence joins TRBV6-1 and TRBJ1-2, with TRBD1 as a possible D gene (6 bases). The germline CDR1 and CDR2 sequences are MNHNS and SASEGT. V lost 4 bases, J lost 4 bases, and 10 bases lay in between. CDR3 length: 13 amino acids. The CDR3 DNA is TGTGCCAGCAGTGTAGCGACAGGCTATGGCTACACCTTC. Translation: CASSVATGYGYTF.

The chain joins TRBV2 to TRBJ2-5, with TRBD2 matching over 8 bases. The CDR3 runs to 17 residues. V shed 0 bases, J shed 2 bases, and the junction held 8 bases outside the gene matches. CDR1 SNHLY and CDR2 FYNNEI come from the germline V gene. CDR3 loop: CASSEAWPAGDQETQYF. The CDR3 DNA reads as TGTGCCAGCAGTGAAGCGTGGCCAGCGGGGGATCAAGAGACCCAGTACTTC.

The chain uses TRBV5-1 and TRBJ1-1, with TRBD1 matching over 7 bases. V lost 2 bases to trimming and J lost 8 bases; unmatched junction nucleotides: 12. This CDR3 is built from 15 residues. Germline V lookup: CDR1 SGHRS, CDR2 YFSETQ. In nucleotides, the CDR3 is TGCGCCAGCAGCTTAAGAACAGGGGAGCTCAGAGAAGCTTTCTTT. Encoded protein: CASSLRTGELREAFF.

The J gene is TRBJ1-6, the V gene TRBV12-3 or TRBV12-4; D may be TRBD1 (5 bases). The CDR3 loop spans 13 amino acids. Trimming shortened V by 3 bases and J by 7 bases, and 7 bases separated the two germline ends. CDR3 protein: CASSFRGNSPLHF. CDR3 nucleotide sequence: TGTGCCAGCAGTTTTCGGGGGAATTCACCCCTCCACTTT.

The rearrangement uses TRBV3-1 (or the pseudogene TRBV3-2) and TRBJ2-3; possibly TRBD2 for D (5 bases). Looked up from germline, CDR1 is LGHDT and CDR2 is YNNKEL (reference sequence). Trimming left V 2 bases short and J 0 bases short, with 12 bases between. The CDR3 has 16 residues. Written as DNA, the CDR3 is TGTGCCAGCAGCCAATGGGAAGGCGGGAGCACAGATACGCAGTATTTT. This codes for CASSQWEGGSTDTQYF.